The 17 T cell receptor beta chains below all came from one sample that was sequenced in a study of cytomegalovirus exposure and HLA in healthy donors. Vbeta (60) and Jbeta (13) primers were used in the PCR. Measured with immunoSEQ multiplex PCR; TCRdb has only the in-frame clones, and not every one. The top ten hold about 3.8% of the sample, which has roughly 100,000 clones, about 79% seen once. The sample was PBMCs. The receptors shown here come from a man aged 45 to 65 in good health and CMV-seronegative.

In this sample, this clone turned up once. The rearrangement uses TRBV27 and TRBJ1-2; TRBD1 aligns across 8 bases. Germline lookup yields CDR1 MNHEY and CDR2 SMNVEV (reference sequence). The CDR3 covers 14 residues. V lost 2 bases and J lost 4; bases outside the gene matches: 3. Here the CDR3 DNA reads TGTGCCAGCAGTTTAGCAGGGGGCGCCTATGGCTACACCTTC. Protein sequence: CASSLAGGAYGYTF.

This clone turned up a few times. The chain employs TRBV4-2 and TRBJ2-6, with a possible D match to TRBD1 (6 bases). The V gene lost 4 bases and the J gene lost 0 bases, with 22 bases spanning the gap. The CDR3 length is 20 residues. Per germline, CDR1 LGHNA and CDR2 YNFKEQ. The CDR3 region has the DNA TGTGCCAGCAGCCCTCTACTAGTCAGGGGAAAGAACTCTGGGGCCAACGTCCTGACTTTC. Encoded protein: CASSPLLVRGKNSGANVLTF.

The V gene is TRBV7-9, the J gene TRBJ2-7; D is unclear. CDR3 length equals 14 residues. V was clipped by 5 bases and J by 2 bases, with 13 bases between them. The germline gives CDR1 SEHNR, CDR2 FQNEAQ (reference sequence). CDR3 coding DNA: TGTGCCAGCAGCATAGACCCGGGTCCCTACGAGCAGTACTTC. It encodes CASSIDPGPYEQYF.

The chain carries TRBV14 and TRBJ1-1; 7 positions match TRBD1. The CDR3 extends over 14 amino acids. The junction had 3 bases not matched to a gene; V was cut back by 4 bases and J by 1 base. Germline CDR1 is SGHDN and CDR2 is FVKESK. The CDR3: CASSPWTGNTEAFF. The CDR3 DNA reads as TGTGCCAGCAGCCCTTGGACAGGGAACACTGAAGCTTTCTTT.

CDR3 amino acids: CASSGRDRGILNYGYTF. The CDR3 nucleotides read TGTGCCAGCAGTGGACGGGACAGGGGAATTCTTAACTATGGCTACACCTTC. The chain has TRBV2 and TRBJ1-2, with 10 bases matching TRBD1. The CDR3 has 17 amino acids. Germline V lookup: CDR1 SNHLY, CDR2 FYNNEI. Germline trimming cut 4 bases from V and 1 base from J; bases unmatched to any gene: 9.

The rearrangement joins TRBV9 to TRBJ2-3, with D perhaps TRBD2 (6 bases). This CDR3 has 15 residues. The germline gives CDR1 SGDLS, CDR2 YYNGEE. V was shortened by 0 bases and J by 2 bases, with 10 bases between the two germline ends. The CDR3 coding sequence is TGTGCCAGCAGCGTAGGGGACTCCCCCACAGATACGCAGTATTTT. Translating it yields CASSVGDSPTDTQYF.

This sequence joins TRBV14 and TRBJ2-3; 15 nucleotides line up with TRBD2. V shed 4 bases, J shed 3 bases, and the junction held 14 bases outside the gene matches. This CDR3 comprises 20 residues. Per the germline V gene, CDR1 is SGHDN and CDR2 is FVKESK. The DNA for the CDR3 is TGTGCCAGCAGCCCCTACGCGGGACTAGCGGGAGGTCTCAGGACAGATACGCAGTATTTT. Its translation is CASSPYAGLAGGLRTDTQYF.

V usage is TRBV29-1 and J usage is TRBJ1-2; D remains ambiguous. Germline-derived CDR1 and CDR2 are SQVTM and ANQGSEA. V lost 5 bases, J lost 4 bases, and 14 bases lay in between. This CDR3 region has 13 residues. The CDR3 spells CSVRQDSSYGYTF. The DNA for the CDR3 is TGCAGCGTTCGTCAGGACTCGAGCTATGGCTACACCTTC.

The sample holds one count of this clone. The rearrangement uses TRBV7-6 and TRBJ2-7; 12 positions agree with TRBD1. Germline V gene lookup returns CDR1 SGHVS and CDR2 FNYEAQ. Trimming took 4 bases from V and 9 from J; bases not matched to a gene: 7. The CDR3 covers 14 residues. The DNA of the CDR3 is TGTGCCAGCAGCTCCGGGACAGGGGGCGGGGGGCAGTACTTC. It encodes CASSSGTGGGGQYF.

This chain joins TRBV6-6 and TRBJ1-1; D ambiguous. The V gene lost 10 bases and the J gene lost 11 bases, with 17 bases spanning the gap. This CDR3 spans 11 amino acids. Germline-derived CDR1 and CDR2 are MNHNY and SVGAGI (reference sequence). The CDR3 region is CATRLRGKAFF. In nucleotides, the CDR3 is TGTGCCACCCGACTGCGCGGGAAGGCTTTCTTT.

The rearrangement joins TRBV28 to TRBJ2-7; D perhaps matches TRBD2 (6 bases). The CDR3 sequence is 15 residues long. V was clipped by 6 bases and J by 6 bases, with 21 bases between them. Looked up from germline, CDR1 is MDHEN and CDR2 is SYDVKM. CDR3 sequence (DNA): TGTGCCAGCAGCTTGCAAGGGGAGGTGTCGATCGAGCAGTACTTC. Its protein is CASSLQGEVSIEQYF.

The chain has TRBV11-2 and TRBJ1-1, with a possible D match to TRBD1 (5 bases). The CDR3 loop spans 16 amino acids. CDR1 and CDR2 from the germline V gene are SGHAT and FQNNGV. Trimming cost V 2 bases and J 6 bases, with 19 bases left between them. In nucleotides, the CDR3 is TGTGCCAGCAGCTTACGGCTGGGGGGGGATGATCCTGAAGCTTTCTTT. Residues: CASSLRLGGDDPEAFF.

The gene calls are TRBV27 and TRBJ1-2; 7 bases align to TRBD1. With 5 bases clipped from V and 7 bases from J, the junction kept 10 bases outside the gene matches. The germline V gene has CDR1 MNHEY and CDR2 SMNVEV (reference sequence). This CDR3 has 14 residues. As DNA, the CDR3 is TGTGCCAGCAGTCTCATACAGGGGAGTACTGGCTACACCTTC. Encoded protein: CASSLIQGSTGYTF.

The chain links TRBV9 to TRBJ1-2; no definite D call. CDR1 is SGDLS, CDR2 YYNGEE, per germline. Trimming removed 5 bases at V and 7 bases at J, with 18 bases between. The CDR3 extends over 14 amino acids. The CDR3 DNA sequence: TGTGCCAGCAGTTCCGGGTCCCCCCGTGGTGGCTACACCTTC. Translated, it gives CASSSGSPRGGYTF.

This sequence joins TRBV9 and TRBJ2-2, with no clear D. In germline, CDR1 is SGDLS, CDR2 YYNGEE. Trimming shortened V by 0 bases and J by 4 bases, and 7 bases separated the two germline ends. The CDR3 extends over 14 amino acids. The CDR3 sequence is CASSVGLSTGELFF. CDR3 DNA sequence: TGTGCCAGCAGCGTAGGGCTGTCCACCGGGGAGCTGTTTTTT.

The rearrangement links TRBV9 to TRBJ2-2; D possibly corresponds to TRBD1 (5 bases). Germline lookup yields CDR1 SGDLS and CDR2 YYNGEE. V lost 3 bases and J 4 bases, leaving 13 bases between the germline ends. CDR3 length: 15 amino acids. CDR3 loop: CASSAKQALTGELFF. CDR3 nucleotide sequence: TGTGCCAGCAGCGCGAAACAGGCGCTCACCGGGGAGCTGTTTTTT.

J is TRBJ2-1 and V is TRBV10-3; unclear D gene. The V end lost 6 bases, the J end lost 6 bases, and 6 bases lay between the germline ends. Germline V gene sequence: CDR1 ENHRY, CDR2 SYGVKD. The CDR3 spans 11 residues. The CDR3 is CAISPSNEQFF. As DNA, the CDR3 is TGTGCCATCAGCCCTTCCAATGAGCAGTTCTTC.